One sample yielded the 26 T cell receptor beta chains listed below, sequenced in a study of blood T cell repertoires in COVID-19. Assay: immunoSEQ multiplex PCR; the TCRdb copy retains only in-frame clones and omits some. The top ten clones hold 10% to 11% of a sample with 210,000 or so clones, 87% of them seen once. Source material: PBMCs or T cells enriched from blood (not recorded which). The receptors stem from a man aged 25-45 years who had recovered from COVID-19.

The CDR3 bases are TGCGCCAGCAGCCAAGTCCGAACAGGGGTTTTAGGCAATGAGCAGTTCTTC. This encodes CASSQVRTGVLGNEQFF. The chain has TRBV4-1 and TRBJ2-1; TRBD1 aligns across 7 bases. Losses at the gene ends were 1 base for V and 6 bases for J; bases not matched to a gene: 12. Germline CDR1 MGHRA, CDR2 YSYEKL. The CDR3 runs 17 residues.

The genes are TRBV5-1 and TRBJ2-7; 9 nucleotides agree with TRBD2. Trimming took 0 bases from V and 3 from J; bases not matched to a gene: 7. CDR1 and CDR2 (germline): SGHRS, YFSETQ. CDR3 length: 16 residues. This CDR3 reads CASSLAGGRAGYEQYF. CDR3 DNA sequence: TGCGCCAGCAGCTTGGCCGGCGGGAGGGCCGGCTACGAGCAGTACTTC.

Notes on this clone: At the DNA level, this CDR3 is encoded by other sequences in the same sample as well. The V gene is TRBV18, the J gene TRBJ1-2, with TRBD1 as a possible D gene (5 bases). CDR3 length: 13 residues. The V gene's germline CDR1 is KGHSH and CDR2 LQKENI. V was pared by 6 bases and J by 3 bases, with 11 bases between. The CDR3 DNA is TGTGCCAGCTCCCCTGACAGAGACTATGGCTACACCTTC. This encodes CASSPDRDYGYTF.

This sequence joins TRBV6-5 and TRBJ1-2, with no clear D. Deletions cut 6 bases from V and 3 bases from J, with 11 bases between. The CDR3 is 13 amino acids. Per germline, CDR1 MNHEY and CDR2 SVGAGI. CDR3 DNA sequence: TGTGCCAGCAGCGTACGAGGTGACTATGGCTACACCTTC. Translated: CASSVRGDYGYTF.

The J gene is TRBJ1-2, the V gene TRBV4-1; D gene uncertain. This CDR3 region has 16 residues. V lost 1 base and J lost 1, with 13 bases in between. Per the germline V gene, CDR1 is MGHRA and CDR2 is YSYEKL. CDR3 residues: CASSQVRGENNYGYTF. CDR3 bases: TGCGCCAGCAGCCAAGTGAGAGGAGAAAATAACTATGGCTACACCTTC.

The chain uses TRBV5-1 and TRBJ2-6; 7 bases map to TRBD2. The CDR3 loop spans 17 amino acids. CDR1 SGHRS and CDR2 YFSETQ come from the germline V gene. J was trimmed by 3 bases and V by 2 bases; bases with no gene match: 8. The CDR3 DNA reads TGCGCCAGCAGCTTCCTAGCGGTCACAGGTGGGGCCAACGTCCTGACTTTC. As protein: CASSFLAVTGGANVLTF.

The CDR3 bases are TGCGCCAGCAGCCCCCGGGGGGGCGACACCGGGGAGCTGTTTTTT. It is translated as CASSPRGGDTGELFF. The chain has TRBV5-1 and TRBJ2-2; 8 nucleotides line up with TRBD2. The CDR3 extends over 15 amino acids. CDR1 and CDR2 (germline): SGHRS, YFSETQ. V lost 4 bases, J lost 3 bases, and 5 bases stayed unmatched.

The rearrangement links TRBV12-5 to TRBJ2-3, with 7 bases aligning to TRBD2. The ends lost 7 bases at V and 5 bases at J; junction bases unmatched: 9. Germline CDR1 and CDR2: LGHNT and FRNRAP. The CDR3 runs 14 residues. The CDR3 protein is CASALGGVEDTQYF. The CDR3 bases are TGTGCTAGTGCCCTGGGGGGGGTGGAAGATACGCAGTATTTT.

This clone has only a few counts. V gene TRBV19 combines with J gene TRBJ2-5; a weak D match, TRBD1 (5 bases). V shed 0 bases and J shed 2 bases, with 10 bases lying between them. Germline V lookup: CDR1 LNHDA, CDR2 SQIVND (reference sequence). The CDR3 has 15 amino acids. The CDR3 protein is CASSIDQGRQETQYF. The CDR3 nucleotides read TGTGCCAGTAGTATAGATCAGGGCAGACAAGAGACCCAGTACTTC. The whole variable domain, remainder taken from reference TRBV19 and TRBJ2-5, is DGGITQSPKYLFRKEGQNVTLSCEQNLNHDAMYWYRQDPGQGLRLIYYSQIVNDFQKGDIAEGYSVSREKKESFPLTVTSAQKNPTAFYLCASSIDQGRQETQYFGPGTRLLVL.

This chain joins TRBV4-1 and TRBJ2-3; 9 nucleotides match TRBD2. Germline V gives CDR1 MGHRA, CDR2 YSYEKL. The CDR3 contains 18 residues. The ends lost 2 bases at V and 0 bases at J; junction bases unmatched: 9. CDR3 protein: CASSQQVRSGGSTDTQYF. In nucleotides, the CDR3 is TGCGCCAGCAGCCAACAGGTGCGTAGCGGGGGAAGCACAGATACGCAGTATTTT.

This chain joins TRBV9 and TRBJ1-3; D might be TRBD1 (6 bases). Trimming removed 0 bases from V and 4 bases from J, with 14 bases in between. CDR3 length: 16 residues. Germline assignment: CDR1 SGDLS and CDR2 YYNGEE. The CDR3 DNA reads TGTGCCAGCAGCGTAGTACCCCCAGGGGAAGGAAACACCATATATTTT. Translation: CASSVVPPGEGNTIYF.

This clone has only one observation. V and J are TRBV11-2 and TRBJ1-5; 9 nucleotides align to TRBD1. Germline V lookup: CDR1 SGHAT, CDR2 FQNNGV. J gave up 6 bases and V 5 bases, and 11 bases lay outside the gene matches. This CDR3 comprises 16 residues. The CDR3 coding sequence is TGTGCCAGCAGCCAACTAGCCGGGACAGGGAGTCAGCCCCAGCATTTT. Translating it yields CASSQLAGTGSQPQHF.

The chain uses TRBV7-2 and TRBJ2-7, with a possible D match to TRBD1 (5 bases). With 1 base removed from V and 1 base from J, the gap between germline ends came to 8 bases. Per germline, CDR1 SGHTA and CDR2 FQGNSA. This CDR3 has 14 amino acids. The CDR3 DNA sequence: TGTGCCAGCAGCTTAGAACAGGCGTCCTACGAGCAGTACTTC. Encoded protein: CASSLEQASYEQYF.

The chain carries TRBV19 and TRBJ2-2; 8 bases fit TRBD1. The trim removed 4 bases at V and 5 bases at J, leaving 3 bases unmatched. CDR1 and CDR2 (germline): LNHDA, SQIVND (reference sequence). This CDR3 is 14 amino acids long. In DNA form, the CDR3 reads TGTGCCAGTAGTAGGGACAGGCGGACCGGGGAGCTGTTTTTT. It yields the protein CASSRDRRTGELFF.

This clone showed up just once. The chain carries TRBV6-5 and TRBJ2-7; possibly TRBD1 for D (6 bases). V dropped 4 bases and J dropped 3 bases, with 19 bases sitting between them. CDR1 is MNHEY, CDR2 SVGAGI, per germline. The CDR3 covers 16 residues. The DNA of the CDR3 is TGTGCCAGCAGTTCCCGAACCGGGACATTCCTCTACGAGCAGTACTTC. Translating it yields CASSSRTGTFLYEQYF.

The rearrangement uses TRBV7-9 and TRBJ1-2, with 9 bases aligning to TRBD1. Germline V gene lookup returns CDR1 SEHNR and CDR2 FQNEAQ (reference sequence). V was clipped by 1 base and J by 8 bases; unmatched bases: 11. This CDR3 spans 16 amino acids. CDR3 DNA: TGTGCCAGCAGCTTAGTTTGGGACAGGGAAGGACAAGGCTACACCTTC. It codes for CASSLVWDREGQGYTF.

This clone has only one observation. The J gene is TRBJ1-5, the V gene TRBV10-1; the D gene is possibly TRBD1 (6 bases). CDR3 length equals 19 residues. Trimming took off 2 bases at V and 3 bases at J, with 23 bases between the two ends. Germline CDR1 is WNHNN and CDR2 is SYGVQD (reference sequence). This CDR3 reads CASSEEGQCKVTINQPQHF. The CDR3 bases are TGCGCCAGCAGTGAGGAAGGACAGTGTAAGGTAACAATCAATCAGCCCCAGCATTTT.

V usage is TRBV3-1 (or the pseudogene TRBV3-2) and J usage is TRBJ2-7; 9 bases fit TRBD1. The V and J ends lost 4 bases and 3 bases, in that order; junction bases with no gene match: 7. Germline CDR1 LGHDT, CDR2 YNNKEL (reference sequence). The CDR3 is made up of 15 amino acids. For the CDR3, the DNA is TGTGCCAGCAGCCTTGGTGGGACAGGGCACTACGAGCAGTACTTC. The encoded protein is CASSLGGTGHYEQYF.

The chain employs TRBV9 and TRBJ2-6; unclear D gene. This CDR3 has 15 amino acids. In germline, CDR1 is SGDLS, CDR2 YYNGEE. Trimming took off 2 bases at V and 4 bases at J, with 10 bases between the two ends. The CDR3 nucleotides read TGTGCCAGCAGCGTCTCCGCGTACGGGGCCAACGTCCTGACTTTC. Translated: CASSVSAYGANVLTF.

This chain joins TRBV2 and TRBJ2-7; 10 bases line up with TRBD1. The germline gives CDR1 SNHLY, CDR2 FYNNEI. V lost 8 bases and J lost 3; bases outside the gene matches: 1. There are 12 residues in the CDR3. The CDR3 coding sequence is TGTGCCAGCGGGACAGGGGACTACGAGCAGTACTTC. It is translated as CASGTGDYEQYF.

CDR3 DNA: TGTGCCAGCAGCCAAATCAGAACAGGGTTCGAAAAACTGTTTTTT. This sequence encodes CASSQIRTGFEKLFF. This chain uses TRBV14 with TRBJ1-4; tentative D call: TRBD1 (6 bases). This CDR3 is 15 amino acids long. CDR1 is SGHDN, CDR2 FVKESK, per germline. Trimming stripped 2 bases from V and 8 bases from J, with 15 bases between.

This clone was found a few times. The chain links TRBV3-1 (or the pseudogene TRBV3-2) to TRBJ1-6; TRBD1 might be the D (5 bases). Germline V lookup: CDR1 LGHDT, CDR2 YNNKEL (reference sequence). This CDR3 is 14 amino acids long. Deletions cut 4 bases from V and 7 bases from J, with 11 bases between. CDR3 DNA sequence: TGTGCCAGCAGCCTCAGGGTGGGGAATTCACCCCTCCACTTT. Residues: CASSLRVGNSPLHF.

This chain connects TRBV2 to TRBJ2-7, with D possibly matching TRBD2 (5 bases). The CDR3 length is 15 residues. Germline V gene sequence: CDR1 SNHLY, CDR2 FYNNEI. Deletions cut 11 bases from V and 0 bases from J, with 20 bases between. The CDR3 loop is CASTEVTGSSYEQYF. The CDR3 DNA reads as TGTGCCTCCACGGAGGTTACGGGAAGCTCCTACGAGCAGTACTTC.

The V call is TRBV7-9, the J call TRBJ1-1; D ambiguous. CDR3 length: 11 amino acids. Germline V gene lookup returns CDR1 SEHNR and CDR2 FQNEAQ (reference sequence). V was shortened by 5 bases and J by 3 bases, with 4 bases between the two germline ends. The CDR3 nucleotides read TGTGCCAGCAGCCAGGACACTGAAGCTTTCTTT. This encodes CASSQDTEAFF.

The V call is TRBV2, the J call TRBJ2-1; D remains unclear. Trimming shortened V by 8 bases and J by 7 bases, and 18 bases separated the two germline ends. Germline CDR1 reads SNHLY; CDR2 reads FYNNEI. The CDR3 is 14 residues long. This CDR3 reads CASRSPPNGNEQFF. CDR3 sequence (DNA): TGTGCCAGCCGAAGCCCACCTAACGGGAATGAGCAGTTCTTC.

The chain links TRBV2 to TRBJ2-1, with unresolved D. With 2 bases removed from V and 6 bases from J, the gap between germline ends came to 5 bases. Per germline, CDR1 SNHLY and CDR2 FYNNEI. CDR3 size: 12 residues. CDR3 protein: CASSEPSNEQFF. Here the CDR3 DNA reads TGTGCCAGCAGTGAACCCAGCAATGAGCAGTTCTTC.